Many counts were recorded for the clone carrying this T cell receptor beta chain. The antigen is not known. Germline CDR1 and CDR2: SGHTA and FQGNSA. Trimming cost V 5 bases and J 5 bases; bases outside gene matches: 5. The CDR3 loop spans 15 amino acids. The data stem from a study of early T cells in non-severe SARS-CoV-2 infection. About the study: RNA in bulk from unsorted whole blood was sequenced, and chains were unpaired.

Individual cDNA molecules received unique molecular identifiers. One entry per CDR3 protein results from TCRdb running MiXCR on the 5' RACE reads. The table shows tens of thousands of distinct CDR3 sequences, with roughly 9.3% occurring only once. Findings and caveats of the study: CD4 and private specificities were missed by VDJdb matching, which favored anti-spike CD8 responses.

The TCR comes from an adult who was a healthcare worker with PCR-confirmed SARS-CoV-2 infection or an uninfected control (not recorded which). The chain couples TRBV7-2 to TRBJ2-1, with 11 bases that match TRBD1. Specimen: whole blood. The CDR3 region has the DNA TGTGCCAGCAGCACCAGGACAGGGGGCCACAATGAGCAGTTCTTC. Translated: CASSTRTGGHNEQFF.